The 21 T cell receptor beta chains given below trace back to one sample, sequenced in a study of Graves' ophthalmopathy and Graves' hyperthyroidism. Amplification targeted the TCR beta CDR3 regions, with RNA transcripts as the source material. An initial RT-PCR round employing HTBI primers preceded a second-round multiplex PCR. TCRdb re-called the multiplex PCR reads with MiXCR, one entry per CDR3 protein. In the table there are under 800,000 distinct CDR3 sequences, 22% of which are singletons. The sample consisted of peripheral blood. These receptors were collected from a woman younger than 30 with stable Graves' hyperthyroidism. Some clones in this sample may be carry-over from other donors' samples.

This clonotype was recorded a few times. J is TRBJ1-5 and V is TRBV30; unclear D gene. The CDR3 is made up of 13 amino acids. Germline CDR1 GTSNPN, CDR2 SVGIG (reference sequence). Deletions cut 2 bases from V and 3 bases from J, with 8 bases between. CDR3 coding DNA: TGTGCCTGGAGTAACCAGGTCAATCAGCCCCAGCATTTT. Amino acids: CAWSNQVNQPQHF.

This clonotype has ten or more counts. This sequence joins TRBV6-1 and TRBJ2-7; D possibly corresponds to TRBD2 (5 bases). CDR1 and CDR2 from the germline V gene are MNHNS and SASEGT. The CDR3 length is 13 residues. Trimming removed 5 bases from V and 6 bases from J, with 14 bases in between. The CDR3 spells CASSTLYAGEQYF. Written as DNA, the CDR3 is TGTGCCAGCAGTACCTTATACGCGGGCGAGCAGTACTTC.

The rearrangement joins TRBV12-3 or TRBV12-4 to TRBJ1-2; 10 bases map to TRBD1. Unmatched junction bases numbered 10, after V lost 6 bases and J lost 3 bases. The CDR3 extends over 16 amino acids. The CDR3 here is CASSHGWTGGDYGYTF. DNA for the CDR3: TGTGCCAGCAGCCATGGATGGACAGGGGGGGACTATGGCTACACCTTC.

The chain couples TRBV6-2 or TRBV6-3 to TRBJ2-5; D unclear. Trimming took 7 bases from V and 3 from J, leaving 12 bases between them. The length of the CDR3 is 13 residues. Germline assignment: CDR1 MNHEY and CDR2 SVGEGT. Here the CDR3 DNA reads TGTGCCAGCACCGCGCCCTCAGAAGAGACCCAGTACTTC. Its protein product is CASTAPSEETQYF.

This chain connects TRBV4-2 to TRBJ1-3; D call uncertain. The V gene's germline CDR1 is LGHNA and CDR2 YNFKEQ. CDR3 length: 15 amino acids. V shed 1 base and J shed 0 bases, with 7 bases lying between them. The CDR3 here is CASSQVGFSGNTIYF. CDR3 sequence (DNA): TGTGCCAGCAGCCAAGTAGGGTTCTCTGGAAACACCATATATTTT.

The genes are TRBV6-2 or TRBV6-3 and TRBJ1-2; 7 positions agree with TRBD1. This CDR3 comprises 15 residues. Germline assignment: CDR1 MNHEY and CDR2 SVGEGT. V lost 4 bases and J lost 0; bases outside the gene matches: 5. DNA of the CDR3: TGTGCCAGCAGTTCCTTTGGGACAGCTAACTATGGCTACACCTTC. This translates into CASSSFGTANYGYTF.

This clonotype was found many times. This chain links TRBV7-2 with TRBJ1-5; D gene uncertain. In germline, CDR1 is SGHTA, CDR2 FQGNSA. The CDR3 runs to 13 residues. V was pared by 4 bases and J by 3 bases, with 7 bases between. The chain's CDR3 is CASSSDLNQPQHF. Here the CDR3 DNA reads TGTGCCAGCAGCTCGGACCTCAATCAGCCCCAGCATTTT.

The V call is TRBV6-4, the J call TRBJ2-7; TRBD1 is a possible D gene (5 bases). CDR1 MRHNA and CDR2 SNTAGT come from the germline V gene. There are 14 residues in the CDR3. Deletions cut 3 bases from V and 1 base from J, with 10 bases between. CDR3 sequence: CASSEDRWSYEQYF. CDR3 nucleotide sequence: TGTGCCAGCAGTGAAGACAGATGGTCCTACGAGCAGTACTTC.

Regarding this clonotype: A much larger clone is a single base away; this may be a read error. A read error is likely, as this CDR3 ends without the conserved phenylalanine or tryptophan. This chain uses TRBV3-1 with TRBJ1-2, with D possibly being TRBD1 (6 bases). Trimming left V 1 base short and J 2 bases short, with 14 bases between. The CDR3 totals 16 residues. CDR1 and CDR2 from the germline V gene are LGHDT and YNNKEL (reference sequence). The CDR3 nucleotides are TGTGCCAGCAGCCAAGGGTCCGGGACACGGAACTATGGCTACACCGTC. Translation: CASSQGSGTRNYGYTV.

This clonotype was seen more than once but under ten times. The chain joins TRBV12-3 or TRBV12-4 to TRBJ2-7; no clear D gene. V was trimmed by 4 bases and J by 6 bases, leaving 16 bases between them. The CDR3 spans 14 residues. The CDR3 loop reads CASSYGPEAFEQYF. CDR3 nucleotides: TGTGCCAGCAGTTATGGCCCCGAGGCGTTCGAGCAGTACTTC.

Concerning this clonotype itself: A much more abundant neighbour one base away suggests this may be a read error. The conserved closing phenylalanine or tryptophan is absent in this CDR3, likely reflecting a read error. As DNA, the CDR3 is TGTGCCAGCAGCTTAGACCCCGGCTCTGGGGCCAACGTCCTGACTTAC. Protein sequence: CASSLDPGSGANVLTY. V is TRBV11-2 and J is TRBJ2-6; no firm D call. V was shortened by 0 bases and J by 0 bases, with 6 bases between the two germline ends. This CDR3 has 16 residues. CDR1 and CDR2 (germline): SGHAT, FQNNGV.

This clonotype was counted ten times or more. The rearrangement uses TRBV19 and TRBJ2-2, with 9 positions matching TRBD1. This CDR3 comprises 15 residues. The V gene end was trimmed by 5 bases and the J gene end by 3 bases; junction bases not matched to a gene: 4. Germline CDR1 is LNHDA and CDR2 is SQIVND (reference sequence). The DNA for the CDR3 is TGTGCCAGTAGTGCACAGGGGGCGGACACCGGGGAGCTGTTTTTT. Encoded protein: CASSAQGADTGELFF.

The chain uses TRBV5-1 and TRBJ2-2; a weak D match, TRBD1 (6 bases). The CDR3 runs 18 residues. Trimming cost V 0 bases and J 0 bases, with 15 bases left between them. Germline values: CDR1 SGHRS, CDR2 YFSETQ. DNA of the CDR3: TGCGCCAGCAGCTTGGAACCTACAGGGCAGCCGAACACCGGGGAGCTGTTTTTT. Protein product: CASSLEPTGQPNTGELFF.

This clonotype was seen a few times. The V call is TRBV27, the J call TRBJ1-6, with D possibly being TRBD1 (6 bases). This CDR3 contains 14 residues. V was shortened by 8 bases and J by 6 bases, with 14 bases between the two germline ends. Germline CDR1 reads MNHEY; CDR2 reads SMNVEV (reference sequence). CDR3 sequence: CASQPGQVNSPLHF. CDR3 coding DNA: TGTGCCAGCCAACCGGGACAAGTTAATTCACCCCTCCACTTT.

This clonotype was counted at least ten times. The V call is TRBV5-1, the J call TRBJ1-6; possibly TRBD1 for D (5 bases). The CDR3 is 14 residues long. The germline CDR1 and CDR2 sequences are SGHRS and YFSETQ. Between the trimmed V and J ends, which lost 0 bases and 10 bases, there was a span of 11 bases. The DNA for the CDR3 is TGCGCCAGCAGCTTGGAGGGACCTCGGTCACCCCTCCACTTT. Residues: CASSLEGPRSPLHF.

This clonotype came up many times. The rearrangement joins TRBV6-1 to TRBJ1-5, with a possible D match to TRBD1 (6 bases). There are 15 residues in the CDR3. V was trimmed by 7 bases and J by 6 bases, leaving 19 bases between them. The germline gives CDR1 MNHNS, CDR2 SASEGT. The CDR3 DNA reads as TGTGCCAGCACCACAAGAGGGGGGGTCGGTCAGCCCCAGCATTTT. Encoded protein: CASTTRGGVGQPQHF.

The chain links TRBV30 to TRBJ1-1; the D is unclear. Germline values: CDR1 GTSNPN, CDR2 SVGIG (reference sequence). V shed 0 bases and J shed 2 bases, with 7 bases lying between them. The CDR3 is 13 amino acids. The CDR3 here is CAWSVLTNTEAFF. For the CDR3, the DNA is TGTGCCTGGAGTGTACTAACAAACACTGAAGCTTTCTTT.

This clonotype showed up many times. In nucleotides, the CDR3 is TGTGCCAGCAGTTCATACCGGGACCCAAAGCTGGTGGCGAACTATGGCTACACCTTC. It codes for CASSSYRDPKLVANYGYTF. This chain uses TRBV28 with TRBJ1-2, with a weak D call TRBD1 (5 bases). The germline V and J ends were trimmed by 4 bases and 2 bases, with 26 bases remaining between them. Germline V gene sequence: CDR1 MDHEN, CDR2 SYDVKM. The length of the CDR3 is 19 residues.

Details on this clonotype: Relative to the germline gene, one junction end is altered; a read error may explain this. V gene TRBV15 combines with J gene TRBJ1-3; no reliable D call. Germline CDR1 LNHNV, CDR2 YYDKDF (reference sequence). There are 15 residues in the CDR3. The CDR3 loop reads CATSREGFSGNTIYF. CDR3 nucleotides: TGTGCCACCAGCAGAGAAGGGTTCTCTGGAAACACTATATATTTT.

This clonotype was observed at least ten times. This rearrangement joins TRBV6-1 to TRBJ1-3; 8 nucleotides match TRBD1. Trimming took 6 bases from V and 1 from J; bases not matched to a gene: 8. The CDR3 is made up of 16 amino acids. Germline CDR1 and CDR2: MNHNS and SASEGT. The CDR3 here is CASRVPGGASGNTIYF. DNA for the CDR3: TGTGCCAGCAGGGTCCCAGGGGGCGCTTCTGGAAACACCATATATTTT.

The sample holds a few counts of this clonotype. The rearrangement joins TRBV29-1 to TRBJ1-2; D is unclear. The CDR3 is 11 amino acids. Looked up from germline, CDR1 is SQVTM and CDR2 is ANQGSEA. V lost 4 bases and J lost 6, with 9 bases in between. In DNA form, the CDR3 reads TGCAGCGTTGTCTTTGGGGATGGCTACACCTTC. It specifies CSVVFGDGYTF.